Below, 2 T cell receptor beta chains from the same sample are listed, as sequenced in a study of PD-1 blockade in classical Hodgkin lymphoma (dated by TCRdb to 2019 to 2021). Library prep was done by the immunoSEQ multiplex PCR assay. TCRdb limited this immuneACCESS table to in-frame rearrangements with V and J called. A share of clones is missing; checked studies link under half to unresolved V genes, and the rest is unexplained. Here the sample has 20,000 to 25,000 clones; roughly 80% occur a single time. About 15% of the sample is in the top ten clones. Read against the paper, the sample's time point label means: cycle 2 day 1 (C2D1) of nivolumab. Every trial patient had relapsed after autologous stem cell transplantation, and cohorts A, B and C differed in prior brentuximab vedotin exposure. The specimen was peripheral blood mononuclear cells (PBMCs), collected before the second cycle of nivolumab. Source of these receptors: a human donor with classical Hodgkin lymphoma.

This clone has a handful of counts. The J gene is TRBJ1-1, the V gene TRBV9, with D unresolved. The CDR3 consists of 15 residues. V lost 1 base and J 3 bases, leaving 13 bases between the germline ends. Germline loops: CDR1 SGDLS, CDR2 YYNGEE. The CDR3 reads CASSVNPGPDTEAFF. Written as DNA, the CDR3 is TGTGCCAGCAGCGTAAACCCGGGCCCGGACACTGAAGCTTTCTTT. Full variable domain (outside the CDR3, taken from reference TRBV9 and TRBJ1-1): DSGVTQTPKHLITATGQRVTLRCSPRSGDLSVYWYQQSLDQGLQFLIQYYNGEERAKGNILERFSAQQFPDLHSELNLSSLELGDSALYFCASSVNPGPDTEAFFGQGTRLTVV.

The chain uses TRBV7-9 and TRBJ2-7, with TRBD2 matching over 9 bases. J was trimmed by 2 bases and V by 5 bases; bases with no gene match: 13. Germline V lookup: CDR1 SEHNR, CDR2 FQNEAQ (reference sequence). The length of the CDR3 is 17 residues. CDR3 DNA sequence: TGTGCCAGCAGCAGAAACAGGCCCGGACTAGCGACCTACGAGCAGTACTTC. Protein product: CASSRNRPGLATYEQYF. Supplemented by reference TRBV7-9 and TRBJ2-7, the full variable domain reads DTGVSQNPRHKITKRGQNVTFRCDPISEHNRLYWYRQTLGQGPEFLTYFQNEAQLEKSRLLSDRFSAERPKGSFSTLEIQRTEQGDSAMYLCASSRNRPGLATYEQYFGPGTRLTVT.